The 11 T cell receptor beta chains in this list originate from one sample, sequenced in a study of blood T cell repertoires in COVID-19. The method was immunoSEQ multiplex PCR; TCRdb's version includes in-frame clones alone and lacks a portion of them. Of 200,000 to 250,000 clones listed, around 89% are singletons. The specimen was PBMCs or T cells enriched from blood (not recorded which). Receptors were obtained from a woman aged 25 to 39 who had recovered from COVID-19.

This chain uses TRBV7-2 with TRBJ2-7, with D possibly TRBD1 on 5 matching bases. CDR1 and CDR2 from the germline V gene are SGHTA and FQGNSA. V gave up 5 bases and J gave up 2 bases, with 16 bases separating them. The CDR3 spans 15 residues. For the CDR3, the DNA is TGTGCCAGCAGCATTGGGGCTAGTCGGGCCTACGAGCAGTACTTC. This translates into CASSIGASRAYEQYF.

The chain links TRBV18 to TRBJ2-1; D is perhaps TRBD2 (5 bases). V lost 6 bases and J lost 0, with 12 bases in between. The germline V gene has CDR1 KGHSH and CDR2 LQKENI. The CDR3 has 15 residues. CDR3 loop: CASSLAASSYNEQFF. The CDR3 bases are TGTGCCAGCTCCCTAGCCGCTAGCTCCTACAATGAGCAGTTCTTC. Looking up the rest from reference TRBV18 and TRBJ2-1 gives the full variable domain: NAGVMQNPRHLVRRRGQEARLRCSPMKGHSHVYWYRQLPEEGLKFMVYLQKENIIDESGMPKERFSAEFPKEGPSILRIQQVVRGDSAAYFCASSLAASSYNEQFFGPGTRLTVL.

This chain uses TRBV29-1 with TRBJ1-2; possible D gene TRBD1, 6 bases. V lost 1 base, J lost 4 bases, and 10 bases lay in between. The CDR3 spans 13 residues. Germline loops: CDR1 SQVTM, CDR2 ANQGSEA. CDR3 region: CSVEVQGVYGYTF. In DNA, the CDR3 is TGCAGCGTTGAAGTACAGGGCGTCTATGGCTACACCTTC.

The CDR3 DNA follows: TGCAGCGCCGACAGGGGAAGTGGCTACACCTTC. Its protein product is CSADRGSGYTF. V and J are TRBV29-1 and TRBJ1-2, with 8 positions matching TRBD1. V dropped 7 bases and J dropped 7; count of bases not matched to a gene: 5. In germline, CDR1 is SQVTM, CDR2 ANQGSEA. This CDR3 has 11 residues.

This rearrangement joins TRBV7-9 to TRBJ2-3, with TRBD2 matching over 13 bases. Germline V gene data show CDR1 as SEHNR and CDR2 as FQNEAQ (reference sequence). CDR3 length: 14 residues. The junction had 11 bases not matched to a gene; V was cut back by 6 bases and J by 14 bases. CDR3 amino acids: CASRAGTSGADRYF. The CDR3 DNA reads as TGTGCCAGCAGAGCCGGGACTAGCGGGGCGGATAGGTATTTT. The full variable domain, rest sourced from reference TRBV7-9 and TRBJ2-3, is DTGVSQNPRHKITKRGQNVTFRCDPISEHNRLYWYRQTLGQGPEFLTYFQNEAQLEKSRLLSDRFSAERPKGSFSTLEIQRTEQGDSAMYLCASRAGTSGADRYFGPGTRLTVL.

V is TRBV9 and J is TRBJ2-5, with D uncertain. Germline V CDR1 and CDR2: SGDLS, YYNGEE. The CDR3 extends over 15 amino acids. The V gene lost 4 bases and the J gene lost 2 bases, with 15 bases spanning the gap. The CDR3 spells CASSPLLREQETQYF. CDR3 nucleotides: TGTGCCAGCAGCCCCCTACTTCGAGAACAAGAGACCCAGTACTTC.

The chain employs TRBV3-1 (or the pseudogene TRBV3-2) and TRBJ2-1; no clear D gene. Deletions cut 4 bases from V and 5 bases from J, with 15 bases between. CDR1 and CDR2 (germline): LGHDT, YNNKEL (reference sequence). CDR3 length: 15 residues. CDR3 nucleotide sequence: TGTGCCAGCAGCCCCAGCACTCCCCGGGACAATGAGCAGTTCTTC. This encodes CASSPSTPRDNEQFF.

The chain combines TRBV30 with TRBJ1-2; TRBD1 matches at 7 bases. Trimming removed 0 bases from V and 7 bases from J; junction bases left unmatched: 8. Per the germline V gene, CDR1 is GTSNPN and CDR2 is SVGIG (reference sequence). This CDR3 has 14 residues. The DNA for the CDR3 is TGTGCCTGGAGTGTTACAGGGGCGGGGGGTGGCTACACCTTC. This translates into CAWSVTGAGGGYTF.

A single count supports this clone. V and J are TRBV7-2 and TRBJ1-5; D is ambiguous. The CDR3 spans 14 residues. The germline V gene has CDR1 SGHTA and CDR2 FQGNSA. Trimming removed 3 bases from V and 4 bases from J, with 10 bases in between. The CDR3 sequence is CASSLASWNQPQHF. CDR3 coding DNA: TGTGCCAGCAGCTTGGCTAGTTGGAATCAGCCCCAGCATTTT.

The chain joins TRBV19 to TRBJ2-5; D is uncertain. V dropped 3 bases and J dropped 3 bases, with 2 bases sitting between them. The CDR3 has 11 amino acids. Germline CDR1 is LNHDA and CDR2 is SQIVND (reference sequence). Written as DNA, the CDR3 is TGTGCCAGTAGTATCAAAGAGACCCAGTACTTC. Translating it yields CASSIKETQYF. The full variable domain, rest sourced from reference TRBV19 and TRBJ2-5, is DGGITQSPKYLFRKEGQNVTLSCEQNLNHDAMYWYRQDPGQGLRLIYYSQIVNDFQKGDIAEGYSVSREKKESFPLTVTSAQKNPTAFYLCASSIKETQYFGPGTRLLVL.

The rearrangement links TRBV28 to TRBJ1-5, with D possibly matching TRBD1 (6 bases). The germline CDR1 and CDR2 sequences are MDHEN and SYDVKM. The CDR3 spans 14 residues. Trimming took off 6 bases at V and 3 bases at J, with 12 bases between the two ends. The CDR3 region is CASSSDRINQPQHF. In DNA form, the CDR3 reads TGTGCCAGCAGCTCCGACAGGATCAATCAGCCCCAGCATTTT.